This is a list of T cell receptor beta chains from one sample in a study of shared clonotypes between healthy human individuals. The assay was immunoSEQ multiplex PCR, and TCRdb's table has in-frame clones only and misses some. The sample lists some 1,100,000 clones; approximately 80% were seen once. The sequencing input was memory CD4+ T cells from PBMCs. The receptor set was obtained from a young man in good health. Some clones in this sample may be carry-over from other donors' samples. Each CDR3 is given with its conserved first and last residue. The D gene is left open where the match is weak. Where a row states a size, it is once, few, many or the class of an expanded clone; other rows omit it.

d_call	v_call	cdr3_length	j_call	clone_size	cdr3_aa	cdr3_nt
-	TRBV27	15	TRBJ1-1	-	CASSTSRGMNTEAFF	TGTGCCAGCAGCACCTCAAGGGGGATGAACACTGAAGCTTTCTTT
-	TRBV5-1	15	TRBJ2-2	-	CASSLGVSPAGELFF	TGCGCCAGCAGCTTGGGAGTTAGTCCGGCAGGGGAGCTGTTTTTT
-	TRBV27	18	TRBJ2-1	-	CASSFKGPSGTIGNEQFF	TGTGCCAGCAGTTTTAAAGGGCCGTCGGGGACCATAGGCAATGAGCAGTTCTTC
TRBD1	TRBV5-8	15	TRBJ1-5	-	CASSLGQGTPQPQHF	TGTGCCAGCAGCTTGGGACAGGGAACCCCTCAGCCCCAGCATTTT
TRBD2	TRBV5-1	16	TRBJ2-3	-	CASSLGTSGFADTQYF	TGCGCCAGCAGCCTAGGGACTAGCGGGTTTGCAGATACGCAGTATTTT
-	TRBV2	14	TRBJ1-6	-	CASSEAARGSPLHF	TGTGCCAGCAGTGAAGCAGCGAGGGGTTCACCCCTCCACTTT
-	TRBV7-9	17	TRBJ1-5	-	CASSYLGGGASNQPQHF	TGTGCCAGCAGCTACCTAGGGGGGGGTGCGAGCAATCAGCCCCAGCATTTT
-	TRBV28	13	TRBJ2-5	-	CASSLAVVATQYF	TGTGCCAGCAGTTTAGCGGTAGTAGCGACCCAGTACTTC
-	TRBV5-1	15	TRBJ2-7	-	CASSAFAGGWDEQYF	TGCGCCAGCAGCGCCTTTGCCGGGGGTTGGGACGAGCAGTACTTC
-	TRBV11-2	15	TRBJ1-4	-	CASSLDRDLGVKLFF	TGTGCCAGCAGCTTAGACAGGGACCTAGGCGTAAAACTGTTTTTT
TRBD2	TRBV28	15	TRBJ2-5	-	CASSLNRGGEETQYF	TGTGCCAGCAGTTTAAATCGGGGGGGTGAAGAGACCCAGTACTTC
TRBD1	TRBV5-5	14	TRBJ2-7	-	CASSWDRSSYEQYF	TGTGCCAGCAGCTGGGACAGGAGCTCCTACGAGCAGTACTTC
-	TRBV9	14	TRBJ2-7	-	CASSVDDRGWEQYF	TGTGCCAGCAGCGTAGATGACCGAGGCTGGGAGCAGTACTTC
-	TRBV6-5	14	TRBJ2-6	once	CASLGTSGANVLTF	TGTGCCAGCCTCGGAACCTCTGGGGCCAACGTCCTGACTTTC
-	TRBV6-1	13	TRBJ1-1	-	CASLVGRSTEAFF	TGTGCCAGCCTCGTAGGCCGCTCGACTGAAGCTTTCTTT
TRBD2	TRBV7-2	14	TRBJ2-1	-	CASSLDRTSYEQFF	TGTGCCAGCAGCTTAGATAGGACTAGCTACGAGCAGTTCTTC
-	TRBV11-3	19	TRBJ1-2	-	CASSSPRPPATSTYYGYTF	TGTGCCAGCAGCTCACCCCGTCCACCGGCGACTTCAACCTACTATGGCTACACCTTC
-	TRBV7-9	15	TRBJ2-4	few	CASSLGRGRGNIQYF	TGTGCCAGCAGCTTAGGGCGGGGCCGGGGGAACATTCAGTACTTC
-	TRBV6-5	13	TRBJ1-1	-	CASTIKRGTEAFF	TGTGCCAGCACCATAAAGCGGGGAACTGAAGCTTTCTTT
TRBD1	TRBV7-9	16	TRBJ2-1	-	CASSHRTGGAYNEQFF	TGTGCCAGCAGCCACCGGACAGGGGGAGCCTACAATGAGCAGTTCTTC
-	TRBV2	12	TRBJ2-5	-	CASRPRGASGNF	TGTGCCAGCAGGCCCCGGGGGGCTAGCGGCAACTTC
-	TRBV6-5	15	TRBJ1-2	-	CASSPQGQGLYGYTF	TGTGCCAGCAGTCCGCAGGGGCAGGGCCTCTATGGCTACACCTTC
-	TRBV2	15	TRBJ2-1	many	CASTAREWTYNEQFF	TGTGCCAGCACGGCACGGGAGTGGACCTACAATGAGCAGTTCTTC
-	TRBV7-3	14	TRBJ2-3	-	CASSSWPSTDTQYF	TGTGCCAGCAGCTCGTGGCCGAGCACAGATACGCAGTATTTT
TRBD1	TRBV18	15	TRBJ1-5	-	CASSQGQGGNQPQHF	TGTGCCAGCTCACAAGGACAGGGGGGCAATCAGCCCCAGCATTTT
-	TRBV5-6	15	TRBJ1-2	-	CASSLDVWGGDGYTF	TGTGCCAGCAGCTTGGATGTATGGGGTGGGGATGGCTACACCTTC
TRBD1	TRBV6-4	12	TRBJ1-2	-	CASSDKTGAVAF	TGTGCCAGCAGTGATAAGACAGGGGCCGTCGCCTTC
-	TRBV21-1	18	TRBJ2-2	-	CASSKRWRDRGLSGELFF	TGTGCCAGCAGCAAACGTTGGAGGGACAGGGGGCTTTCCGGGGAGCTGTTTTTT
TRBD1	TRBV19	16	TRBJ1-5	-	CASSIRSGTGDQPQHF	TGTGCCAGTAGTATAAGGTCTGGGACAGGGGATCAGCCCCAGCATTTT
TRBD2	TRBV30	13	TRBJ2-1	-	CALAGDFYNEQFF	TGTGCCTTAGCGGGAGACTTTTACAATGAGCAGTTCTTC
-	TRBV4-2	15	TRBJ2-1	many	CASSQENGRKNEQFF	TGTGCCAGCAGCCAAGAGAACGGGAGAAAGAATGAGCAGTTCTTC
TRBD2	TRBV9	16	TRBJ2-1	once	CASSPRGGVSYNEQFF	TGTGCCAGCAGCCCTAGGGGAGGGGTTTCCTACAATGAGCAGTTCTTC
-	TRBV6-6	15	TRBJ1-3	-	CASQGGVSSGNTIYF	TGTGCCAGCCAGGGAGGGGTCTCCTCTGGAAACACCATATATTTT
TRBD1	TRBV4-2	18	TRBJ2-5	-	CASSQDGRTGGRQETQYF	TGTGCCAGCAGCCAAGATGGGAGGACAGGGGGCCGGCAAGAGACCCAGTACTTC
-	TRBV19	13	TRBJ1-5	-	CASSMDIYQPQHF	TGTGCCAGTAGTATGGACATTTATCAGCCCCAGCATTTT
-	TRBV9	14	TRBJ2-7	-	CASSVASHSYEQYF	TGTGCCAGCAGCGTAGCCTCCCACTCCTACGAGCAGTACTTC
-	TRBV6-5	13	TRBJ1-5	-	CASSIFRNQPQHF	TGTGCCAGCAGTATCTTCAGGAATCAGCCCCAGCATTTT
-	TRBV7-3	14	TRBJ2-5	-	CASSLDGWQETQYF	TGTGCCAGCAGCTTAGACGGGTGGCAAGAGACCCAGTACTTC
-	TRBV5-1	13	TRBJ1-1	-	CASGSQGNTEAFF	TGCGCCAGCGGGAGTCAGGGAAACACTGAAGCTTTCTTT
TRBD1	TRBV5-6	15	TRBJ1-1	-	CASSLQGGTYTEAFF	TGTGCCAGCAGCTTGCAGGGGGGTACTTACACTGAAGCTTTCTTT
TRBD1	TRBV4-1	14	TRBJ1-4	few	CASSMRDSGEKLFF	TGCGCCAGCAGCATGCGGGACAGTGGGGAAAAACTGTTTTTT
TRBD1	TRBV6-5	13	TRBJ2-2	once	CASRQGVGGELFF	TGTGCCAGCAGGCAGGGGGTGGGAGGGGAGCTGTTTTTT
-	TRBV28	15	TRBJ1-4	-	CASSGVLPENEKLFF	TGTGCCAGCAGTGGGGTCTTGCCCGAGAATGAAAAACTGTTTTTT
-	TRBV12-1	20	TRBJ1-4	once	CASSRRLFRGQGTRGEKLFF	TGTGCCAGCAGCCGACGCCTTTTTCGCGGACAGGGAACTCGGGGTGAAAAACTGTTTTTT
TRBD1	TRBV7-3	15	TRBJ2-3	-	CASSFLGQNTDTQYF	TGTGCCAGCAGCTTCTTGGGACAGAACACAGATACGCAGTATTTT
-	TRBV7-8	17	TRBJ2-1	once	CASSSQSGRISYNEQFF	TGTGCCAGCAGCTCCCAATCGGGAAGGATATCCTACAATGAGCAGTTCTTC
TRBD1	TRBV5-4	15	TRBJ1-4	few	CASSDRGQYNEKLFF	TGTGCCAGCAGCGACCGGGGACAGTATAATGAAAAACTGTTTTTT
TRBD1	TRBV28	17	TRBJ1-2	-	CASSFMVGTGVNYGYTF	TGTGCCAGCAGTTTTATGGTCGGGACAGGCGTTAACTATGGCTACACCTTC
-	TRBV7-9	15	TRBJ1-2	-	CASSLRGDNVYGYTF	TGTGCCAGCAGCTTAAGAGGGGATAACGTCTATGGCTACACCTTC
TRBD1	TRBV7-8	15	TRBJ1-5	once	CASSSSRDSNQPQHF	TGTGCCAGCAGCTCCTCAAGGGACAGTAATCAGCCCCAGCATTTT
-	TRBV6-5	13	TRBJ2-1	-	CASGLLGHNEQFF	TGTGCCAGCGGTTTACTGGGACACAATGAGCAGTTCTTC
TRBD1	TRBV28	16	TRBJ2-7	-	CASSSPRTGETYEQYF	TGTGCCAGCAGTTCACCCCGGACAGGGGAGACCTACGAGCAGTACTTC
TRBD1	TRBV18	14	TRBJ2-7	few	CASSPYRDSDEQYF	TGTGCCAGCTCACCTTACCGGGACAGCGACGAGCAGTACTTC
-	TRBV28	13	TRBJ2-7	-	CASSLGGRYEQYF	TGTGCCAGCAGTTTGGGGGGCCGCTACGAGCAGTACTTC
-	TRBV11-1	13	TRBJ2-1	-	CASSLRRDNEQFF	TGTGCCAGCAGCTTACGGAGAGACAATGAGCAGTTCTTC
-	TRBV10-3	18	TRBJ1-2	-	CAIRAMGGTVKHRYGYTF	TGTGCCATCAGGGCCATGGGGGGAACCGTCAAGCATCGCTATGGCTACACCTTC
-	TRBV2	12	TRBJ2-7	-	CASKEAPTKQYF	TGTGCCAGCAAGGAGGCACCCACCAAGCAGTACTTC
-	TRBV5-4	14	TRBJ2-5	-	CASSLRGSRETQYF	TGTGCCAGCAGCTTGAGGGGTTCCCGAGAGACCCAGTACTTC
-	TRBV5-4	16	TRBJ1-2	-	CASSLGAVMSHYGYTF	TGTGCCAGCAGCTTGGGTGCAGTAATGAGCCACTATGGCTACACCTTC
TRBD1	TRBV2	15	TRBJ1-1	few	CASRRLGQKNTEAFF	TGTGCCAGCAGGAGATTGGGACAGAAGAACACTGAAGCTTTCTTT